This T cell receptor (beta chain) was profiled in a study of OX40 agonist ivuxolimab in advanced cancers. Looking at the study overall: The drug used for patients, ivuxolimab, was an agonistic anti-OX40 (CD134) antibody. Partial responses were observed in three patients, of whom one had hepatocellular carcinoma and two had cutaneous melanoma. Study-level findings and limits: Certain nonresponding patients likewise had low normalized T-cell clonal expansion. What antigens the expanded peripheral T cells recognized was never established.

The method was immunoSEQ multiplex PCR; TCRdb's version includes in-frame clones alone and lacks a portion of them. The sample lists 55,000 to 75,000 clones, about 79% occurring once. Germline V gene lookup returns CDR1 LNHDA and CDR2 SQIVND (reference sequence). V was trimmed by 2 bases and J by 8 bases, leaving 21 bases between them. The CDR3 sequence is 17 residues long. In the case of this clone: Its matching antigen is unknown.

The sequencing here drew on CD4+ or CD8+ T cells sorted from blood, taken in a trial of the OX40 agonist ivuxolimab. This receptor was identified in an adult with an advanced solid tumor such as melanoma, head and neck, liver or kidney cancer. The chain uses TRBV19 and TRBJ1-4; D remains unclear. In DNA, the CDR3 is TGTGCCAGTAGTATACAACGGGAGACTCGCTTGGGGGAAAAACTGTTTTTT. Encoded protein: CASSIQRETRLGEKLFF. The full variable domain, with the rest looked up from reference TRBV19 and TRBJ1-4, is DGGITQSPKYLFRKEGQNVTLSCEQNLNHDAMYWYRQDPGQGLRLIYYSQIVNDFQKGDIAEGYSVSREKKESFPLTVTSAQKNPTAFYLCASSIQRETRLGEKLFFGSGTQLSVL.